A selection of T cell receptor beta chains follows, all from one sample in a study of shared clonotypes between healthy human individuals. Profiled with immunoSEQ multiplex PCR; TCRdb holds only in-frame clones, not every one. The table includes a few million clones, approximately 96% detected once. Sequenced input: naive CD4+ T cells sorted from blood. The receptor source for this set is a man aged 18-30 years in good health. Both conserved end residues are part of each CDR3. The order of the fields is CDR3 DNA, CDR3 protein, J gene, V gene, D gene, clone size. A D gene is named only where the DNA matches it firmly. Part of the rows lack a size; the others show once, few, many or a class for expanded clones.

TGTGCCAGCAGTTTAGGGGTTAACTATGGCTACACCTTC	CASSLGVNYGYTF	TRBJ1-2	TRBV27	.	.
TGTGCCAGCAGCCCCGGGACAGCCTATGGCTACACCTTC	CASSPGTAYGYTF	TRBJ1-2	TRBV7-9	TRBD1	.
TGTGCCAGCAGCTTATCGGGCACTGAAGCTTTCTTT	CASSLSGTEAFF	TRBJ1-1	TRBV7-9	.	.
TGTGCCAGCAGCTTTTGGGGAGCAACTAATGAAAAACTGTTTTTT	CASSFWGATNEKLFF	TRBJ1-4	TRBV7-9	.	once
TGTGCCAGCAGTGATTGGGAGGGTGGGTATCAGCCCCAGCATTTT	CASSDWEGGYQPQHF	TRBJ1-5	TRBV6-1	.	.
TGTGCCAGCAGCGAGACTGACAGGGGTTATTCACCCCTCCACTTT	CASSETDRGYSPLHF	TRBJ1-6	TRBV9	TRBD1	.
TGTGCCACCAGCAGAGAGGGAACCTCCTACGAGCAGTACTTC	CATSREGTSYEQYF	TRBJ2-7	TRBV15	.	.
TGTGCCAGCAGTGTGGATACAGGGTCCTACGAGCAGTACTTC	CASSVDTGSYEQYF	TRBJ2-7	TRBV2	.	.
TGTGCCAGCAGCCTCGGGACTCAGTACAATGAGCAGTTCTTC	CASSLGTQYNEQFF	TRBJ2-1	TRBV7-2	.	.
TGCGCCAGCAGTCGTCGGGAAAGCGGGGGGTACGAGCAGTACTTC	CASSRRESGGYEQYF	TRBJ2-7	TRBV5-1	TRBD2	once
TGTGCCAGCAGTGCGGTAAGACGAGGGAGCTACGAGCAGTACTTC	CASSAVRRGSYEQYF	TRBJ2-7	TRBV6-1	.	.
TGTGCCAGCAGCTTGAATCCGGGACAGGACTCCTACGAGCAGTACTTC	CASSLNPGQDSYEQYF	TRBJ2-7	TRBV7-2	TRBD1	once
TGTGCCAGCTGGGGCAGCTATGGCTACACCTTC	CASWGSYGYTF	TRBJ1-2	TRBV6-5	.	once
TGTGCCAGCAGCAAAGGGGCGGGACTAGCGGGTGAACAAGAGACCCAGTACTTC	CASSKGAGLAGEQETQYF	TRBJ2-5	TRBV21-1	.	.
TGCGCCAGCAGCCTCGGACAGGGTCCCACTAATGAAAAACTGTTTTTT	CASSLGQGPTNEKLFF	TRBJ1-4	TRBV5-1	TRBD1	.
TGTGCCAGCAGCTTTCGGGGCCATTATTCGAACTATGGCTACACCTTC	CASSFRGHYSNYGYTF	TRBJ1-2	TRBV5-6	.	.
TGTGCCAGCAGCCAAGGGCTCTATGGCTACACCTTC	CASSQGLYGYTF	TRBJ1-2	TRBV14	.	once
TGTGCCAGCAGTGGGCTAGCGGCGAACACCGGGGAGCTGTTTTTT	CASSGLAANTGELFF	TRBJ2-2	TRBV27	TRBD2	.
TGTGCCAGCACTGGGGTTGGGGCCAACGTCCTGACTTTC	CASTGVGANVLTF	TRBJ2-6	TRBV25-1	.	.
TGTGCCAGCAGTGAAAGGGACACTGAAGCTTTCTTT	CASSERDTEAFF	TRBJ1-1	TRBV6-1	.	.
TGTGCCAGCAGCTTAAGACTAGCGGGAGGGTTAGGAAGCCCCGATGAGCAGTTCTTC	CASSLRLAGGLGSPDEQFF	TRBJ2-1	TRBV11-2	TRBD2	.
TGTGCCAGCAGTGAGATGACCCAAGTCTATGGCTACACCTTC	CASSEMTQVYGYTF	TRBJ1-2	TRBV6-1	.	.
TGTGCCAGCAGTGTGACAGGAGCAGCCTACGAGCAGTACTTC	CASSVTGAAYEQYF	TRBJ2-7	TRBV6-1	.	.
TGTGCCTGGAGTTTTCAAGGGGGGCGGACTGAAGCTTTCTTT	CAWSFQGGRTEAFF	TRBJ1-1	TRBV30	.	once
TGTGCCAGCATTAGTTTAGCGGGAGGGTCCTACAATGAGCAGTTCTTC	CASISLAGGSYNEQFF	TRBJ2-1	TRBV2	TRBD2	.
TGTGCCAGCAGACCAGGGGGTTCCTATAATTCACCCCTCCACTTT	CASRPGGSYNSPLHF	TRBJ1-6	TRBV28	TRBD1	once
TGTGCCAGCACTCTAGGAGGGGCGCTGGGAGCTTTCTTT	CASTLGGALGAFF	TRBJ1-1	TRBV7-2	.	.
TGCGCCAGCAGCTTGGTAGGGTCAGGGGGCTACGAGCAGTACTTC	CASSLVGSGGYEQYF	TRBJ2-7	TRBV5-1	TRBD1	.
TGTGCCAGCAGCCTTTCCCCTGGGGAGGTTGGGGCCAACGTCCTGACTTTC	CASSLSPGEVGANVLTF	TRBJ2-6	TRBV14	.	once
TGTGCCAGCAGTCCCTCAGAGGGGCTGATTGGCTACACCTTC	CASSPSEGLIGYTF	TRBJ1-2	TRBV5-4	.	.
TGTGCCAGCAGCCCCATCCGGGGGGGGACAGATACGCAGTATTTT	CASSPIRGGTDTQYF	TRBJ2-3	TRBV11-2	TRBD2	.
TGTGCCAGCAGTTTACTAGCGGGGGGGCCGGGCGAGCAGTACTTC	CASSLLAGGPGEQYF	TRBJ2-7	TRBV28	TRBD2	.
TGTGCCAACCGGGACAGACAGGCTAAGGGCTACGAGCAGTACTTC	CANRDRQAKGYEQYF	TRBJ2-7	TRBV6-1	TRBD1	.
TGTGCCAGCATGGGCCCGCGGGCCTACGAGCAGTACTTC	CASMGPRAYEQYF	TRBJ2-7	TRBV6-1	.	.
TGTGCCAGCAGGAGACAAGACGGTTCCGGGGAGCTGTTTTTT	CASRRQDGSGELFF	TRBJ2-2	TRBV6-5	.	.
TGTGCCAGTTCCCAGGCAGGGGAGAACACTGAAGCTTTCTTT	CASSQAGENTEAFF	TRBJ1-1	TRBV6-5	.	.
TGTGCCAGCAGCTCCACGTCCCCCCCCTATGGCTACACCTTC	CASSSTSPPYGYTF	TRBJ1-2	TRBV11-1	.	.
TGTGCCAGCAGCTCTCAGGGGGAAAAACTGTTTTTT	CASSSQGEKLFF	TRBJ1-4	TRBV7-2	.	.